The rows below give T cell receptor beta chains drawn from one sample of a study of blood T cell repertoires in COVID-19. The assay was immunoSEQ multiplex PCR, and TCRdb's table has in-frame clones only and misses some. The table lists roughly 120,000 clones, approximately 84% of them singletons. The specimen was peripheral blood. The receptors stem from a woman aged 40 to 50 with acute or convalescent COVID-19. Both conserved end residues are part of each CDR3.

CASSQDPGTGYEQYF | TRBJ2-7 | TRBV4-3
CASSDLGAPGNTIYF | TRBJ1-3 | TRBV6-1
CASSISGTQNQPQHF | TRBJ1-5 | TRBV19
CAIKGTSGGLAF | TRBJ2-4 | TRBV10-3
CASSFASGGAGRETQYF | TRBJ2-5 | TRBV19
CASSLVGAGMRNQPQHF | TRBJ1-5 | TRBV5-5
CASSVGTLRETQYF | TRBJ2-5 | TRBV9
CASSHRTSGGDNEQFF | TRBJ2-1 | TRBV3-1/TRBV3-2
CASSLVAGGLGDEQFF | TRBJ2-1 | TRBV7-8
CASSFWASAYPRGYTF | TRBJ1-2 | TRBV7-2
CASSPQGAIGEQYF | TRBJ2-7 | TRBV7-2
CAWSATRGGGAFF | TRBJ1-1 | TRBV30
CASRAGPNSPLHF | TRBJ1-6 | TRBV2
CASRRDKGIATEAFF | TRBJ1-1 | TRBV19
CASSETGGNQPQHF | TRBJ1-5 | TRBV6-1
CASKMGSSYNEQFF | TRBJ2-1 | TRBV6-5
CASSPSPGTGLYGYTF | TRBJ1-2 | TRBV18
CAWTIYGPEGTEAFF | TRBJ1-1 | TRBV30
CASSELTGNTEAFF | TRBJ1-1 | TRBV18
CASSFDTNYGYTF | TRBJ1-2 | TRBV7-3
CASSVTGDYGYTF | TRBJ1-2 | TRBV18
CASSFVGLNEAFF | TRBJ1-1 | TRBV12-3/TRBV12-4
CASSLAARGLNGYTF | TRBJ1-2 | TRBV7-8
CASSLSGHPDTEAFF | TRBJ1-1 | TRBV11-3
CASSYEGQRSPSPLHF | TRBJ1-6 | TRBV6-5
CASGLGVGVEAFF | TRBJ1-1 | TRBV12-5
CASSSLRAYRGGFYEQYF | TRBJ2-7 | TRBV7-2
CASSVNMGLSYTF | TRBJ1-2 | TRBV9
CASSPSGGQAFF | TRBJ1-1 | TRBV5-1
CASSGGRGNQPQHF | TRBJ1-5 | TRBV27
CASSLAAGELFF | TRBJ2-2 | TRBV7-2
CASSSVTGGTEAFF | TRBJ1-1 | TRBV6-5
CASSDRGGLRETQYF | TRBJ2-5 | TRBV9
CASSPRTGKAFF | TRBJ1-1 | TRBV27
CASSFSQGKGAEAFF | TRBJ1-1 | TRBV7-9
CAWSTGTGFNEQYF | TRBJ2-7 | TRBV30
CASNRQGNYGYTF | TRBJ1-2 | TRBV12-3/TRBV12-4